These T cell receptor beta chains were read from a single sample in a study of T cell repertoires in cytomegalovirus infection. From the reads, TCRdb called clonotypes with MiXCR, one entry per CDR3 protein. The table lists under 600,000 distinct CDR3 sequences, 16% of them singletons. Sequencing was performed on CD8+ T cells from PBMCs. The receptors originated from a human donor in good health (CMV status not recorded). Some clones in this sample may be carry-over from other donors' samples. The CDR3 runs from the conserved cysteine through the conserved F or W. D genes are given only for firm matches. The size field is filled for only some rows; it gives once, few, many or a size class.

size: many; D: TRBD1; V: TRBV12-5; J: TRBJ2-1; DNA: TGTGCTAGTGGTTCTTCCGGGACAGGGCTGGCTGAGCAGTTCTTC; CDR3: CASGSSGTGLAEQFF
size: many; D: .; V: TRBV23-1; J: TRBJ1-1; DNA: TGCGCCAGCAGTCAGGAAATCCGGGGGGCTGTTGCTGACACTGAAGCTTTCTTT; CDR3: CASSQEIRGAVADTEAFF
size: many; D: TRBD2; V: TRBV12-5; J: TRBJ2-3; DNA: TGTGCTAGTGGTTTCCCCTCTCTAGCGGGGGGATCATATACGCAGTATTTT; CDR3: CASGFPSLAGGSYTQYF
size: .; D: .; V: TRBV27; J: TRBJ1-1; DNA: TGTTCCAGCAGTTTATCGTGGCAGAAAACTGAAGCTTTCTTT; CDR3: CSSSLSWQKTEAFF
size: .; D: .; V: TRBV12-3/TRBV12-4; J: TRBJ2-7; DNA: TGTGCCAGCAGTTTAATGGGTCCCTACGGGCAGTACTTC; CDR3: CASSLMGPYGQYF
size: .; D: .; V: TRBV3-1; J: TRBJ1-2; DNA: TGTGCCAGCAGCCAACCCCGGGGGGCTCGTGGCTACACCTTC; CDR3: CASSQPRGARGYTF
size: .; D: .; V: TRBV15; J: TRBJ2-1; DNA: TGTGCCACCAGCCCCGAGGGCAATGAGCAGTTCTTC; CDR3: CATSPEGNEQFF
size: .; D: TRBD1; V: TRBV27; J: TRBJ1-1; DNA: TGTGCCAGCAGTTTACAGACAGGGGGCACTGAAGCTTTCTTT; CDR3: CASSLQTGGTEAFF
size: many; D: .; V: TRBV10-3; J: TRBJ1-2; DNA: TGTGCCACAATGGGGGTTGCAGAAGGCTACACCTTC; CDR3: CATMGVAEGYTF
size: once; D: TRBD2; V: TRBV5-4; J: TRBJ2-1; DNA: TGTGCCAGCAGCTCACCGGGACTAGAGTTCTTC; CDR3: CASSSPGLEFF
size: many; D: TRBD2; V: TRBV6-1; J: TRBJ2-7; DNA: TGTGCCAGCACAGCGGGAGGTTCCTACGAGCAGTACTTC; CDR3: CASTAGGSYEQYF
size: many; D: .; V: TRBV7-8; J: TRBJ1-1; DNA: TGTGCCAGCAGCTTAGCGTCTCCTTCGAACACTGAAGCTTTCTTT; CDR3: CASSLASPSNTEAFF
size: many; D: .; V: TRBV7-2; J: TRBJ2-7; DNA: TGTGCCAGCAGCTTACACAGGGATGGCTACGAGCAGTACTTC; CDR3: CASSLHRDGYEQYF
size: many; D: .; V: TRBV12-5; J: TRBJ1-6; DNA: TGTGCTAGTGGTCCCGGATCACCCCTCCACTTT; CDR3: CASGPGSPLHF
size: .; D: .; V: TRBV2; J: TRBJ1-2; DNA: TGTGCCAGCAGTGAACAGGACATCGCTTATGGCTACACCTTC; CDR3: CASSEQDIAYGYTF
size: many; D: .; V: TRBV12-5; J: TRBJ2-2; DNA: TGTGCTAGTGGTTTGGTACGGGGGGCCGACACCGGGGAGCTGTTTTTT; CDR3: CASGLVRGADTGELFF
size: many; D: .; V: TRBV19; J: TRBJ1-5; DNA: TGTGCCAGTAGTATCCCGGACGGCTCCCAGCATTTT; CDR3: CASSIPDGSQHF
size: many; D: TRBD1; V: TRBV7-9; J: TRBJ2-5; DNA: TGTGCCAGCAGCCGACAGGGGCTACAAGAGACCCAGTACTTC; CDR3: CASSRQGLQETQYF
size: many; D: .; V: TRBV7-8; J: TRBJ2-1; DNA: TGTGCCAGCAGCTTAGGGCTAATAGGGAGCTCCTACAATGAGCAGTTCTTC; CDR3: CASSLGLIGSSYNEQFF
size: once; D: .; V: TRBV7-3; J: TRBJ1-5; DNA: TGTGCCAGCGGCCTTGACAGAAATCAGCCCCAGCATTTT; CDR3: CASGLDRNQPQHF
size: .; D: .; V: TRBV15; J: TRBJ1-1; DNA: TGTGCCACCGGCAGAGACAGGTCTAACACTGAAGCTTTCTTT; CDR3: CATGRDRSNTEAFF
size: .; D: .; V: TRBV5-6; J: TRBJ2-1; DNA: TGTGCCAGCAGAACGCAGGGGTTGGATTTGTTTCCTGACAATGAGCAGTTCTTC; CDR3: CASRTQGLDLFPDNEQFF
size: few; D: .; V: TRBV15; J: TRBJ2-1; DNA: TGTGCCACCAGCAGAGAAAGGAACAATGAGCAGTTCTTC; CDR3: CATSRERNNEQFF
size: many; D: TRBD2; V: TRBV4-1; J: TRBJ2-1; DNA: TGCGCCAGCAGCCAAGGCGCGCTAGCGGGAGATGAGCAGTTCTTC; CDR3: CASSQGALAGDEQFF
size: few; D: .; V: TRBV24-1; J: TRBJ2-7; DNA: TGTGCCACCAGTGATTTGGCGTACTCCTTGGACTACGAGCAGTACTTC; CDR3: CATSDLAYSLDYEQYF
size: few; D: .; V: TRBV28; J: TRBJ1-4; DNA: TGTGCCAGCAGTCCGACCCGGGAGGATGGTAATGAAAAACTGTTTTTT; CDR3: CASSPTREDGNEKLFF
size: many; D: .; V: TRBV28; J: TRBJ2-1; DNA: TGTGCCAGCAGGATCACCGGAGCTCCAGGAACCGAAAATGAGCAGTTCTTC; CDR3: CASRITGAPGTENEQFF
size: many; D: TRBD2; V: TRBV11-2; J: TRBJ2-1; DNA: TGTGCCAGCAGCTTAGATTTCGGCCGGGGAGCGGGGGCCCCTAATGAGCAGTTCTTC; CDR3: CASSLDFGRGAGAPNEQFF
size: few; D: .; V: TRBV29-1; J: TRBJ1-5; DNA: TGCAGCGTTGAAGATGAAAATCAGCCCCAGCATTTT; CDR3: CSVEDENQPQHF
size: few; D: .; V: TRBV6-2/TRBV6-3; J: TRBJ1-5; DNA: TGTGCCAGCCAGATGGGGCGGGGCGGCAATCAGCCCCAGCATTTT; CDR3: CASQMGRGGNQPQHF
size: many; D: .; V: TRBV7-9; J: TRBJ2-1; DNA: TGTGCCAGCACCAAGCCGGGCCTCAATGGGGATGAGCAGTTCTTC; CDR3: CASTKPGLNGDEQFF
size: few; D: .; V: TRBV9; J: TRBJ2-3; DNA: TGTGCCAGCAGCGTAGAGGGGAAGGGGGGGACAGATACGCAGTATTTT; CDR3: CASSVEGKGGTDTQYF
size: few; D: .; V: TRBV4-1; J: TRBJ2-2; DNA: TGCGCCAGCAGCCAAGTATCTAGTCGGGAGCTGTTTTTT; CDR3: CASSQVSSRELFF
size: few; D: .; V: TRBV27; J: TRBJ2-7; DNA: TGTGCCAGCAGCAACCCGGGCCCGGGATACGAGCAGTACTTC; CDR3: CASSNPGPGYEQYF
size: few; D: TRBD2; V: TRBV2; J: TRBJ2-1; DNA: TGTGCCAGCAGTGAAGCATTGGGACTAGCGGGGAATGAGCAGTTCTTC; CDR3: CASSEALGLAGNEQFF
size: many; D: TRBD1; V: TRBV7-2; J: TRBJ1-5; DNA: TGTGCCAGCAGCCGAGACAGGGGACGCAATCAGCCCCAGCATTTT; CDR3: CASSRDRGRNQPQHF
size: .; D: TRBD1; V: TRBV6-6; J: TRBJ1-4; DNA: TGTGCCAGCATGCCACCGGAGACAGGGGATGAAAAACTGTTTTTT; CDR3: CASMPPETGDEKLFF
size: few; D: TRBD1; V: TRBV6-5; J: TRBJ2-1; DNA: TGTGCCAGCAGTTGGTCGACAGGGGTCAATGAGCAGTTCTTC; CDR3: CASSWSTGVNEQFF
size: .; D: TRBD1; V: TRBV6-1; J: TRBJ2-1; DNA: TGTGCCAGCAGTGCAGGGACAGGGAGGGCTGAGCAGTTCTTC; CDR3: CASSAGTGRAEQFF
size: many; D: .; V: TRBV10-3; J: TRBJ2-3; DNA: TGTGCCATCAGTGAGAAGGGTGCCCCAGATACGCAGTATTTT; CDR3: CAISEKGAPDTQYF
size: many; D: TRBD2; V: TRBV6-5; J: TRBJ2-2; DNA: TGTGCCAGCAGTTCACCGACTAGCGGGAGCAGGGAGCTGTTTTTT; CDR3: CASSSPTSGSRELFF
size: .; D: .; V: TRBV7-9; J: TRBJ1-5; DNA: TGTGCCAGCAGTTCCGAAGGGGAGACAGCCCAGCATTTT; CDR3: CASSSEGETAQHF
size: .; D: .; V: TRBV5-1; J: TRBJ2-7; DNA: TGCGCCAGCAGCTGGCGGAGCTCCTACGAGCAGTACTTC; CDR3: CASSWRSSYEQYF
size: many; D: .; V: TRBV7-2; J: TRBJ1-4; DNA: TGTGCCAGCACCCTCGGGCGGAATGAAAAACTGTTTTTT; CDR3: CASTLGRNEKLFF
size: .; D: TRBD2; V: TRBV6-6; J: TRBJ2-3; DNA: TGTGCCAGCAATTACTCGAGTAGCGGGAGAGCGAGCACAGATACGCAGTATTTT; CDR3: CASNYSSSGRASTDTQYF
size: many; D: .; V: TRBV12-3/TRBV12-4; J: TRBJ1-2; DNA: TGTGCCAGCAGTCTGGGACGGATCTATGGCTACACCTTC; CDR3: CASSLGRIYGYTF
size: .; D: .; V: TRBV11-2; J: TRBJ1-1; DNA: TGTGCCAGCAGCTTATGGGGGCTCATGAACACTGAAGCTTTCTTT; CDR3: CASSLWGLMNTEAFF
size: many; D: TRBD1; V: TRBV7-9; J: TRBJ1-1; DNA: TGTGCCAGCAGCTCCCTCCGGGACAGCCCTGAAGCTTTCTTT; CDR3: CASSSLRDSPEAFF
size: .; D: TRBD1; V: TRBV12-3/TRBV12-4; J: TRBJ1-1; DNA: TGTGCCAGCAGTTACGACAGGGGGCGCCTGGACACTGAAGCTTTCTTT; CDR3: CASSYDRGRLDTEAFF
size: many; D: TRBD2; V: TRBV7-6; J: TRBJ2-7; DNA: TGTGCCAGCAGCTTAGGGACTAGCGCATACGAGCAGTACTTC; CDR3: CASSLGTSAYEQYF
size: many; D: .; V: TRBV11-2; J: TRBJ1-1; DNA: TGTGCCAGCAGCTCCTGGGCCCCTTTGCAAGGACCCAACACTGAAGCTTTCTTT; CDR3: CASSSWAPLQGPNTEAFF
size: many; D: .; V: TRBV27; J: TRBJ2-5; DNA: TGTGCCAGCAGTTTATCTCCGGGAATGGTCGAGACCCAGTACTTC; CDR3: CASSLSPGMVETQYF
size: many; D: .; V: TRBV20-1; J: TRBJ2-1; DNA: TGCAGTGCTAGCCCCACCGGTGGGGGCTTAACCTACAATGAGCAGTTCTTC; CDR3: CSASPTGGGLTYNEQFF
size: .; D: .; V: TRBV20-1; J: TRBJ2-1; DNA: TGCAGTGCTAGTTTGTTGGGACAACCTGAGGAGTTCTTC; CDR3: CSASLLGQPEEFF
size: many; D: TRBD1; V: TRBV27; J: TRBJ1-1; DNA: TGTGCCAGCAGTTACGGACAGGCTGCTGAAGCTTTCTTT; CDR3: CASSYGQAAEAFF
size: few; D: .; V: TRBV29-1; J: TRBJ2-4; DNA: TGCAGCGTTGAAGCTAGGGGGATTCAGTACTTC; CDR3: CSVEARGIQYF
size: .; D: .; V: TRBV19; J: TRBJ2-7; DNA: TGTGCCAGTAGTATGGGGGCTTGGCAGGGAGCCTACGAGCAGTACTTC; CDR3: CASSMGAWQGAYEQYF
size: many; D: .; V: TRBV7-6; J: TRBJ2-1; DNA: TGTGCCAGCAGGGTTCTAGCTGATACCTACAATGAGCAGTTCTTC; CDR3: CASRVLADTYNEQFF
size: many; D: TRBD2; V: TRBV24-1; J: TRBJ2-2; DNA: TGTGCCACCAGTGATTTCGGGACTAGCGGGAGGACGAACACCGGGGAGCTGTTTTTT; CDR3: CATSDFGTSGRTNTGELFF
size: .; D: .; V: TRBV5-4; J: TRBJ1-1; DNA: TGTGCCAGCCACAATCCAGGGCACACTGAAGCTTTCTTT; CDR3: CASHNPGHTEAFF